A single sample gave rise to the 28 T cell receptor beta chains below, sequenced in a study of CD4 T cells in relation to SARS-CoV-2 and coronaviruses. Data came from immunoSEQ multiplex PCR; TCRdb stores just in-frame clones and leaves some out. The data hold 20,000 or so clones, with under 80% observed a single time. These TCRs' antigens remain unknown. The unexposed donors gave CD4+ T cells in about 2011-2018, prior to COVID-19. Isolation of CD4+ T cells took place after approximately eleven days in culture. The sample consisted of CD4+ T cells from PBMCs, cultured in vitro. The source is a human donor in good health.

The chain couples TRBV7-2 to TRBJ1-4; 7 bases are a match to TRBD1. This CDR3 is 15 amino acids long. CDR1 SGHTA and CDR2 FQGNSA come from the germline V gene. With 4 bases clipped from V and 3 bases from J, the junction kept 5 bases outside the gene matches. For the CDR3, the DNA is TGTGCCAGCAGCTGGTCCGGGACAGCTAATGAAAAACTGTTTTTT. Encoded protein: CASSWSGTANEKLFF.

The chain is built from TRBV5-5 and TRBJ2-3; D may be TRBD1 (6 bases). The CDR3 totals 17 residues. Per the germline V gene, CDR1 is SGHKS and CDR2 is YYEKEE (reference sequence). Trimming took 0 bases from V and 2 from J, leaving 16 bases between them. The CDR3 DNA is TGTGCCAGCAGCTTGGCAGGGACCAGGGGTCTCACAGATACGCAGTATTTT. Residues: CASSLAGTRGLTDTQYF.

This rearrangement joins TRBV4-2 to TRBJ2-2; 8 nucleotides align to TRBD2. Germline V gene data show CDR1 as LGHNA and CDR2 as YNFKEQ. V dropped 0 bases and J dropped 7; count of bases not matched to a gene: 7. This CDR3 spans 16 amino acids. CDR3 nucleotide sequence: TGTGCCAGCAGCCAAGATCCCAGCGGGAGTAACGGGGAGCTGTTTTTT. Translating gives CASSQDPSGSNGELFF.

The rearrangement uses TRBV6-5 and TRBJ1-4, with D unresolved. CDR1 and CDR2 from the germline V gene are MNHEY and SVGAGI. The V end lost 1 base, the J end lost 2 bases, and 2 bases lay between the germline ends. This CDR3 contains 13 residues. The CDR3 sequence: CASSYWTNEKLFF. The CDR3 coding sequence is TGTGCCAGCAGTTACTGGACTAATGAAAAACTGTTTTTT.

The chain recombines TRBV6-1 with TRBJ1-4; D gene ambiguous. The CDR3 is 15 residues long. CDR1 and CDR2 (germline): MNHNS, SASEGT. The germline V and J ends were trimmed by 0 bases and 4 bases, with 9 bases remaining between them. In DNA form, the CDR3 reads TGTGCCAGCAGTGAAGCTATGCGGAGTAATGAAAAACTGTTTTTT. Amino acid sequence: CASSEAMRSNEKLFF.

The chain combines TRBV7-2 with TRBJ2-3; 7 bases line up with TRBD2. The CDR3 extends over 18 amino acids. The V segment lost 1 base and the J segment 0 bases; nucleotides outside the gene matches: 10. CDR1 and CDR2 (germline): SGHTA, FQGNSA. CDR3 DNA sequence: TGTGCCAGCAGCTTAGTGTTGCGGGGGACTGGGAGCACAGATACGCAGTATTTT. Translation gives CASSLVLRGTGSTDTQYF.

The CDR3 DNA sequence: TGTGCCAGCAGTGACCGGACCGGGGGAGTGAGTGAAGCTTTCTTT. This encodes CASSDRTGGVSEAFF. The V and J genes are TRBV6-4 and TRBJ1-1, with D possibly matching TRBD1 (5 bases). V was pared by 2 bases and J by 7 bases, with 17 bases between. This CDR3 has 15 residues. Per germline, CDR1 MRHNA and CDR2 SNTAGT.

The chain employs TRBV5-6 and TRBJ2-1; D unresolved. The CDR3 covers 14 residues. Deletions cut 1 base from V and 0 bases from J, with 5 bases between. CDR1 is SGHDT, CDR2 YYEEEE, per germline. The CDR3 DNA reads as TGTGCCAGCAGCTTGCCCGGCTCCTACAATGAGCAGTTCTTC. It translates to CASSLPGSYNEQFF.

This rearrangement joins TRBV3-1 (or the pseudogene TRBV3-2) to TRBJ1-2; no definite D call. Germline V lookup: CDR1 LGHDT, CDR2 YNNKEL (reference sequence). The CDR3 spans 12 residues. Trimming removed 4 bases from V and 10 bases from J, with 13 bases in between. CDR3 DNA sequence: TGTGCCAGCAGCCTAGCGGCCTTTGACTACACCTTC. Residues: CASSLAAFDYTF.

The CDR3 here is CASSQRLQGRTEAFF. CDR3 nucleotides: TGTGCCAGCAGCCAGCGTCTACAGGGGCGCACTGAAGCTTTCTTT. The chain is built from TRBV3-1 (or the pseudogene TRBV3-2) and TRBJ1-1; TRBD1 matches at 7 bases. CDR3 length: 15 residues. CDR1 and CDR2 (germline): LGHDT, YNNKEL (reference sequence). Trimming took 3 bases from V and 4 from J; bases not matched to a gene: 8.

The rearrangement joins TRBV7-2 to TRBJ1-2; unclear D gene. Germline V CDR1 and CDR2: SGHTA, FQGNSA. This CDR3 is built from 14 residues. Trimming removed 6 bases from V and 8 bases from J, with 19 bases in between. CDR3 DNA: TGTGCCAGCAGACTAGGGTGGAACGGAGGAGGCTACACCTTC. Translating gives CASRLGWNGGGYTF.

The genes are TRBV5-1 and TRBJ2-5; the D is unclear. Trimming pared 0 bases from V and 2 bases from J, leaving 5 bases between. Germline loops: CDR1 SGHRS, CDR2 YFSETQ. The CDR3 totals 13 residues. The CDR3: CASSLELQETQYF. The CDR3 region has the DNA TGCGCCAGCAGCTTGGAGTTACAAGAGACCCAGTACTTC. The entire variable domain, with the rest obtained from reference TRBV5-1 and TRBJ2-5, is as follows: KAGVTQTPRYLIKTRGQQVTLSCSPISGHRSVSWYQQTPGQGLQFLFEYFSETQRNKGNFPGRFSGRQFSNSRSEMNVSTLELGDSALYLCASSLELQETQYFGPGTRLLVL.

The chain couples TRBV10-3 to TRBJ1-1; D is unclear. The CDR3 is 13 residues long. CDR1 is ENHRY, CDR2 SYGVKD, per germline. V was cut by 2 bases and J by 3 bases, with 7 bases left in between. CDR3 sequence (DNA): TGTGCCATCAGTGAGAACCTCGACACTGAAGCTTTCTTT. It codes for CAISENLDTEAFF.

The chain uses TRBV5-8 and TRBJ1-1, with no clear D. Germline V CDR1 and CDR2: SGHTS, YDEGEE. V was trimmed by 0 bases and J by 11 bases, leaving 8 bases between them. The CDR3 contains 11 residues. The CDR3 loop reads CASSLVFWAFF. Here the CDR3 DNA reads TGTGCCAGCAGCTTGGTCTTTTGGGCTTTCTTT.

The V call is TRBV20-1, the J call TRBJ1-5; the D gene is possibly TRBD1 (5 bases). CDR1 is DFQATT, CDR2 SNEGSKA, per germline (reference sequence). The CDR3 is 13 amino acids. Between the trimmed V and J ends, which lost 3 bases and 7 bases, there was a span of 13 bases. CDR3 DNA sequence: TGCAGTGCTAGTCACGGGGGAGGACAGCCCCAGCATTTT. Its protein product is CSASHGGGQPQHF.

This clone was observed a single time. The V gene is TRBV5-1, the J gene TRBJ2-3; perhaps TRBD2 as D (5 bases). CDR3 length equals 14 residues. Germline-derived CDR1 and CDR2 are SGHRS and YFSETQ. Trimming stripped 0 bases from V and 4 bases from J, with 9 bases between. In DNA, the CDR3 is TGCGCCAGCAGCTTGGAGAGGCGGGCAGATACGCAGTATTTT. Translating it yields CASSLERRADTQYF.

CDR3 sequence reads: CSVGRADTQYF. CDR3 coding DNA: TGCAGCGTTGGGAGGGCAGATACGCAGTATTTT. The chain uses TRBV29-1 and TRBJ2-3, with D tentatively TRBD2 (6 bases). The germline V gene encodes CDR1 SQVTM and CDR2 ANQGSEA. V lost 4 bases to trimming and J lost 4 bases, with 6 bases between them. The CDR3 runs to 11 residues.

The rearrangement links TRBV7-2 to TRBJ2-5; 10 bases match TRBD2. There are 15 residues in the CDR3. The germline V gene encodes CDR1 SGHTA and CDR2 FQGNSA. With 2 bases clipped from V and 4 bases from J, the junction kept 4 bases outside the gene matches. The CDR3 DNA reads TGTGCCAGCAGCTTATGGGTAGCGGGGGGAGAGACCCAGTACTTC. Protein product: CASSLWVAGGETQYF.

This clone was recorded only once. V and J are TRBV28 and TRBJ1-4; 8 nucleotides line up with TRBD1. Trimming removed 7 bases from V and 4 bases from J; junction bases left unmatched: 8. Germline-derived CDR1 and CDR2 are MDHEN and SYDVKM. The CDR3 runs 15 residues. CDR3 sequence (DNA): TGTGCCAGCAAACTGTCACAGGGGGATAATGAAAAACTGTTTTTT. This translates into CASKLSQGDNEKLFF.

This clone was found once. The chain uses TRBV19 and TRBJ1-1; D remains ambiguous. The CDR3 consists of 13 residues. Germline V gene lookup returns CDR1 LNHDA and CDR2 SQIVND (reference sequence). V was pared by 1 base and J by 0 bases, with 3 bases between. CDR3 DNA sequence: TGTGCCAGTAGTATAGGTGTGAACACTGAAGCTTTCTTT. This gives the protein CASSIGVNTEAFF.

The chain uses TRBV5-5 and TRBJ1-3; the D gene is possibly TRBD1 (6 bases). V lost 2 bases and J lost 4, with 13 bases in between. This CDR3 comprises 15 residues. Germline values: CDR1 SGHKS, CDR2 YYEKEE (reference sequence). For the CDR3, the DNA is TGTGCCAGCAGCTTTGGACAGTCTGTGGGAAACACCATATATTTT. It translates to CASSFGQSVGNTIYF.

V gene TRBV7-8 combines with J gene TRBJ1-1; D uncertain. The ends were cut back, 1 base at V and 4 bases at J, with 7 bases in the middle. This CDR3 is built from 13 residues. Per germline, CDR1 SGHVS and CDR2 FQNEAQ. The CDR3 sequence: CASSLGLGTEAFF. The CDR3 nucleotides are TGTGCCAGCAGCTTAGGCCTAGGCACTGAAGCTTTCTTT.

This chain joins TRBV1 and TRBJ2-7; TRBD1 is the table's D call, not checked against the DNA. TRBV1 is a documented pseudogene. This CDR3 comprises 14 residues. The CDR3 here is CTSPLRDRRPEQYF. CDR3 sequence (DNA): TGCACCAGCCCTCTCCGGGACAGAAGGCCCGAGCAGTACTTC.

About this clone: At one end, the junction sequence differs from germline, possibly due to a read error. V and J are TRBV7-9 and TRBJ2-7; D is uncertain. CDR3 length: 15 residues. Germline V lookup: CDR1 SEHNR, CDR2 FQNEAQ (reference sequence). CDR3 nucleotide sequence: TGTGCCAGCAGCTCCACTAAGAAAGACCACTACAAGCAGTACTTC. Its translation: CASSSTKKDHYKQYF.

The V gene is TRBV7-8, the J gene TRBJ1-1; no clear D. Trimming removed 0 bases from V and 1 base from J, with 6 bases in between. Germline V gene lookup returns CDR1 SGHVS and CDR2 FQNEAQ. The CDR3 is made up of 14 amino acids. This CDR3 reads CASSLATGNTEAFF. The CDR3 DNA reads TGTGCCAGCAGCTTAGCAACCGGGAACACTGAAGCTTTCTTT.

The chain employs TRBV25-1 and TRBJ1-4, with D hard to call. CDR1 is MGHDK and CDR2 is SYGVNS in the germline V gene. The CDR3 totals 13 residues. Trimming took 2 bases from V and 6 from J, leaving 7 bases between them. The DNA of the CDR3 is TGTGCCAGCAGTGAAGGACTGGATGAAAAACTGTTTTTT. Protein: CASSEGLDEKLFF.

The rearrangement joins TRBV10-3 to TRBJ2-7; TRBD2 aligns across 10 bases. The length of the CDR3 is 14 residues. Germline V gene data show CDR1 as ENHRY and CDR2 as SYGVKD. V was clipped by 9 bases and J by 7 bases; unmatched bases: 12. The CDR3 loop is CAIIYSGRYEEQYF. Here the CDR3 DNA reads TGTGCCATTATCTATAGCGGGAGGTATGAGGAGCAGTACTTC.

V and J are TRBV4-2 and TRBJ1-5; D remains unclear. Looked up from germline, CDR1 is LGHNA and CDR2 is YNFKEQ. The CDR3 has 14 amino acids. Trimming removed 1 base from V and 1 base from J, with 5 bases in between. CDR3 amino acids: CASSQGRSNQPQHF. In DNA, the CDR3 is TGTGCCAGCAGCCAAGGTAGAAGCAATCAGCCCCAGCATTTT.